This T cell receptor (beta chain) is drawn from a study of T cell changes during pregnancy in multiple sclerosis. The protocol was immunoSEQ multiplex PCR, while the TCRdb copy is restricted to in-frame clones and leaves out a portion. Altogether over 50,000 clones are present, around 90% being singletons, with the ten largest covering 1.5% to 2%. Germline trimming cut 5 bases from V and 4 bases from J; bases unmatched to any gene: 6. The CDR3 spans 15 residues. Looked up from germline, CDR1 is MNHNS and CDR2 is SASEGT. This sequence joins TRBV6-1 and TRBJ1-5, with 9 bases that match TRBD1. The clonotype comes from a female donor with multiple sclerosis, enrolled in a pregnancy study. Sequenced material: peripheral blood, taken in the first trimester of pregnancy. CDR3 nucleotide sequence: TGTGCCAGCAGTTCGTTGACAGGGGGGAATCAGCCCCAGCATTTT. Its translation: CASSSLTGGNQPQHF.